The 8 T cell receptor beta chains listed next were all sequenced from one sample in a study of identical twins. A single record per CDR3 protein comes from TCRdb applying MiXCR to the 5' RACE reads. The profile shows some 710,000 distinct CDR3 sequences, around 6.1% of them singletons. The material sequenced was naive T cells sorted from blood. The origin of the receptors is a man aged 18 to 30 in good health.

This clonotype was recorded a few times. The chain has TRBV20-1 and TRBJ1-3; 7 positions agree with TRBD1. The V gene's germline CDR1 is DFQATT and CDR2 SNEGSKA (reference sequence). This CDR3 comprises 15 residues. J gave up 2 bases and V 2 bases, and 6 bases lay outside the gene matches. This CDR3 reads CSARNLDRAGNTIYF. In DNA, the CDR3 is TGCAGTGCTAGAAATCTAGACAGGGCTGGAAACACCATATATTTT.

The chain is built from TRBV23-1 and TRBJ1-4; D remains ambiguous. TRBV23-1 is an open reading frame, and its role is uncertain. CDR3 length: 11 amino acids. V lost 5 bases and J lost 10, with 8 bases in between. CDR3 nucleotide sequence: TGCGCCAGCAGTGGGGATGGAAAACTGTTTTTT. Translating it yields CASSGDGKLFF.

Ten or more counts support this clonotype. V is TRBV29-1 and J is TRBJ2-3, with TRBD1 as a possible D gene (5 bases). Trimming pared 2 bases from V and 7 bases from J, leaving 10 bases between. CDR3 length: 12 residues. CDR1 and CDR2 (germline): SQVTM, ANQGSEA. CDR3 loop: CSVERGAYTQYF. The CDR3 coding sequence is TGCAGCGTTGAAAGGGGCGCCTATACGCAGTATTTT.

This CDR3 reads CASSQGPGGSTDTQYF. CDR3 nucleotides: TGTGCCAGCAGCCAAGGCCCAGGCGGAAGCACAGATACGCAGTATTTT. The chain employs TRBV4-2 and TRBJ2-3, with D unresolved. This CDR3 is 16 amino acids long. CDR1 is LGHNA and CDR2 is YNFKEQ in the germline V gene. Trimming pared 1 base from V and 0 bases from J, leaving 11 bases between.

This chain joins TRBV11-2 and TRBJ2-2, with TRBD1 matching 8 bases. The ends lost 4 bases at V and 5 bases at J; junction bases unmatched: 12. The CDR3 contains 17 residues. Germline V gives CDR1 SGHAT, CDR2 FQNNGV. The CDR3 here is CASSWRTGFIVTGELFF. Written as DNA, the CDR3 is TGTGCCAGCAGCTGGAGGACAGGGTTTATTGTGACCGGGGAGCTGTTTTTT.

A word on this clonotype: Just one base apart from a much larger clone, this may be a read error. The CDR3 coding sequence is TGCAGTGCCTCGGGGGGGGTCGCAGGTACGCAGTATTTT. Its protein is CSASGGVAGTQYF. The rearrangement links TRBV20-1 to TRBJ2-3, with 8 nucleotides matching TRBD2. From germline, CDR1 is DFQATT and CDR2 SNEGSKA (reference sequence). The CDR3 loop spans 13 amino acids. Trimming cost V 6 bases and J 8 bases; bases outside gene matches: 10.

This clonotype was counted a few times. The chain has TRBV20-1 and TRBJ2-3; D is uncertain. Looked up from germline, CDR1 is DFQATT and CDR2 is SNEGSKA (reference sequence). Trimming left V 0 bases short and J 4 bases short, with 8 bases between. This CDR3 contains 13 residues. CDR3 sequence (DNA): TGCAGTGCTAGAGACTTGCTGCCAGATACGCAGTATTTT. Protein sequence: CSARDLLPDTQYF.

This clonotype has at least ten counts. The chain is built from TRBV15 and TRBJ1-1, with 9 bases matching TRBD1. J was trimmed by 5 bases and V by 4 bases; bases with no gene match: 8. There are 15 residues in the CDR3. Per the germline V gene, CDR1 is LNHNV and CDR2 is YYDKDF (reference sequence). For the CDR3, the DNA is TGTGCCACCAGCATTCAGCCGACAGGGGGAACTGAAGCTTTCTTT. Translation: CATSIQPTGGTEAFF.